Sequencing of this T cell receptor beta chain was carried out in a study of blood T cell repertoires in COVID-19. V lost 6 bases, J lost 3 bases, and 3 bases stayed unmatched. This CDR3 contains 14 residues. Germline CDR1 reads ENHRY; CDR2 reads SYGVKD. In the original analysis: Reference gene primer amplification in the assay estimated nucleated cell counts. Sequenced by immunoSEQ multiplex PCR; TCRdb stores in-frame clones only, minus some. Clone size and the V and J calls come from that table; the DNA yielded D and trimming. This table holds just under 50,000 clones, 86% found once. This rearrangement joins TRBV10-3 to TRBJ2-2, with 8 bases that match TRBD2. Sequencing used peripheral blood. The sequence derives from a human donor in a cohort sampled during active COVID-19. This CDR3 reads CAIREAGDTGELFF. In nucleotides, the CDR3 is TGTGCCATCAGGGAAGCGGGGGACACCGGGGAGCTGTTTTTT.